These 6 T cell receptor beta chains came from one sample sequenced in a study of PD-1 blockade in classical Hodgkin lymphoma (dated by TCRdb to 2019 to 2021). The label giving this sample's time point can be read as: cycle 2 day 1 (C2D1) of nivolumab. All trial patients had relapsed after autologous stem cell transplantation, with cohorts A, B and C differing in prior brentuximab vedotin exposure. The library was generated by the immunoSEQ multiplex PCR assay. TCRdb holds this immuneACCESS table with in-frame rearrangements only. Some clones are missing; in checked studies, unresolved V genes explain under half, and the rest has no known cause. Here the sample has roughly 31,000 clones; just over 70% occur a single time. The ten biggest clones cover less than 4.5% of the sample. Material: peripheral blood mononuclear cells (PBMCs), obtained before the second cycle of nivolumab. These receptors all stem from a human donor with classical Hodgkin lymphoma.

The rearrangement joins TRBV5-6 to TRBJ2-1; 7 nucleotides agree with TRBD1. Germline lookup yields CDR1 SGHDT and CDR2 YYEEEE. Trimming removed 5 bases from V and 5 bases from J; junction bases left unmatched: 1. The CDR3 has 12 amino acids. DNA for the CDR3: TGTGCCAGCAGGGGACAGAACAATGAGCAGTTCTTC. It translates to CASRGQNNEQFF.

The genes are TRBV18 and TRBJ1-1, with D tentatively TRBD1 (5 bases). The CDR3 has 14 amino acids. The ends were cut back, 2 bases at V and 1 base at J, with 8 bases in the middle. In germline, CDR1 is KGHSH, CDR2 LQKENI. The CDR3 DNA is TGTGCCAGCTCACCAGAGACAGCGAACACTGAAGCTTTCTTT. Its translation: CASSPETANTEAFF.

This clone turned up a few times. The chain joins TRBV28 to TRBJ2-7, with a possible D match to TRBD2 (5 bases). The CDR3 is 15 residues long. The V gene's germline CDR1 is MDHEN and CDR2 SYDVKM. V was clipped by 5 bases and J by 2 bases, with 16 bases between them. This chain's CDR3 is CASSPQDSRAYEQYF. The CDR3 DNA is TGTGCCAGCAGTCCCCAGGACTCAAGGGCCTACGAGCAGTACTTC. The whole variable domain, remainder taken from reference TRBV28 and TRBJ2-7, is DVKVTQSSRYLVKRTGEKVFLECVQDMDHENMFWYRQDPGLGLRLIYFSYDVKMKEKGDIPEGYSVSREKKERFSLILESASTNQTSMYLCASSPQDSRAYEQYFGPGTRLTVT.

In this sample, this clone turned up once. V and J are TRBV5-1 and TRBJ2-7; 11 nucleotides line up with TRBD1. With V trimmed by 7 bases and J by 0 bases, 6 bases remained unmatched. CDR1 is SGHRS, CDR2 YFSETQ, per germline. CDR3 length: 15 residues. CDR3 bases: TGCGCCAGCCAGCGGGACAGGGGGAGCTCCTACGAGCAGTACTTC. It codes for CASQRDRGSSYEQYF.

The rearrangement uses TRBV28 and TRBJ2-7; 7 bases are a match to TRBD1. V trimming: 5 bases; J trimming: 3 bases; junction bases outside the gene matches: 4. This CDR3 has 13 residues. The germline CDR1 and CDR2 sequences are MDHEN and SYDVKM. CDR3 protein: CASSRGQNYEQYF. The CDR3 region has the DNA TGTGCCAGCAGTAGGGGACAGAACTACGAGCAGTACTTC.

This chain uses TRBV4-2 with TRBJ1-2; maybe TRBD1 (5 bases). Trimming took off 0 bases at V and 4 bases at J, with 24 bases between the two ends. Per the germline V gene, CDR1 is LGHNA and CDR2 is YNFKEQ. The CDR3 runs to 19 residues. This CDR3 reads CASSQDLVPGQAPLYGYTF. The CDR3 DNA reads as TGTGCCAGCAGCCAAGATCTCGTCCCAGGGCAAGCCCCCCTCTATGGCTACACCTTC.